These 21 T cell receptor beta chains were sequenced from one sample in a study of blood T cell repertoires in COVID-19. The data were produced by immunoSEQ multiplex PCR, yet TCRdb's version contains in-frame clones alone and is incomplete. The data contain about 80,000 clones, about 80% of them seen just once; the ten biggest clones take up roughly 9%. Source material: peripheral blood. These receptor sequences come from a human donor in a cohort sampled during active COVID-19.

The chain has TRBV24-1 and TRBJ2-5; 8 bases are a match to TRBD2. Germline V CDR1 and CDR2: KGHDR, SFDVKD. V shed 3 bases and J 5 bases; nucleotides not matched to a gene: 7. This CDR3 has 15 amino acids. CDR3 protein: CATSDPAGAGETQYF. The CDR3 DNA sequence: TGTGCCACCAGTGATCCAGCGGGGGCCGGGGAGACCCAGTACTTC.

This clone was found once. The chain has TRBV6-5 and TRBJ1-5, with TRBD1 matching over 7 bases. The CDR3 loop spans 15 amino acids. The V gene's germline CDR1 is MNHEY and CDR2 SVGAGI. J was trimmed by 4 bases and V by 2 bases; bases with no gene match: 5. The CDR3 reads CASSYRTGGNQPQHF. The CDR3 region has the DNA TGTGCCAGCAGTTACAGGACAGGTGGAAATCAGCCCCAGCATTTT.

V and J are TRBV6-6 and TRBJ2-1; 8 nucleotides align to TRBD1. The CDR3 is made up of 15 amino acids. The junction had 13 bases not matched to a gene; V was cut back by 7 bases and J by 8 bases. Germline assignment: CDR1 MNHNY and CDR2 SVGAGI (reference sequence). The CDR3: CASTDRTGIRDEQFF. The CDR3 DNA reads as TGTGCCAGCACCGATAGGACAGGGATAAGGGATGAGCAGTTCTTC.

CDR3 sequence: CASSSRQAAYF. In DNA form, the CDR3 reads TGTGCCAGCAGCTCAAGACAGGCTGCATACTTC. The chain carries TRBV7-8 and TRBJ2-7; D perhaps matches TRBD1 (6 bases). Germline CDR1 is SGHVS and CDR2 is FQNEAQ. This CDR3 has 11 amino acids. Trimming removed 4 bases at V and 13 bases at J, with 14 bases between.

This clone was detected only once. The gene calls are TRBV9 and TRBJ2-7; D is ambiguous. The germline V gene has CDR1 SGDLS and CDR2 YYNGEE. Trimming took 0 bases from V and 2 from J, leaving 12 bases between them. The CDR3 sequence is 15 residues long. CDR3: CASSVVVRRAYEQYF. The DNA of the CDR3 is TGTGCCAGCAGCGTAGTGGTCCGTAGAGCCTACGAGCAGTACTTC.

The chain carries TRBV12-3 or TRBV12-4 and TRBJ2-6; TRBD1 might be the D (5 bases). The CDR3 sequence is 11 residues long. V lost 8 bases to trimming and J lost 12 bases, with 11 bases between them. CDR3 loop: CASGQGSVLTF. The CDR3 coding sequence is TGTGCCAGCGGTCAGGGAAGCGTCCTGACTTTC.

The J gene is TRBJ2-5, the V gene TRBV7-3, with TRBD1 identical over 7 bases. Trimming at V came to 2 bases and at J to 5 bases, leaving 11 bases not matched to a gene. The CDR3 runs 16 residues. CDR1 is SGHTA and CDR2 is FQGTGA in the germline V gene. In nucleotides, the CDR3 is TGTGCCAGCAGCTTATTCCGGGACAGAAAAATTGAGACCCAGTACTTC. Translating it yields CASSLFRDRKIETQYF.

This clone counts as medium-sized. CDR3 sequence reads: CASPRDTGELFF. The CDR3 bases are TGCGCCAGCCCCCGGGACACCGGGGAGCTGTTTTTT. This chain links TRBV5-1 with TRBJ2-2; D gene uncertain. The CDR3 runs to 12 residues. With 7 bases removed from V and 3 bases from J, the gap between germline ends came to 7 bases. Germline V gene sequence: CDR1 SGHRS, CDR2 YFSETQ.

The chain has TRBV6-4 and TRBJ2-2, with TRBD1 matching 10 bases. The germline V gene has CDR1 MRHNA and CDR2 SNTAGT. The CDR3 totals 15 residues. Trimming removed 3 bases from V and 7 bases from J; junction bases left unmatched: 5. The CDR3 protein is CASSEGTGDHGELFF. The CDR3, as DNA: TGTGCCAGCAGTGAAGGGACAGGGGATCACGGGGAGCTGTTTTTT.

The chain recombines TRBV4-1 with TRBJ1-3; 7 bases fit TRBD1. The CDR3 loop spans 15 amino acids. J gave up 4 bases and V 4 bases, and 7 bases lay outside the gene matches. Germline loops: CDR1 MGHRA, CDR2 YSYEKL. The CDR3 protein is CASSPPTGIGNTIYF. CDR3 nucleotides: TGCGCCAGCAGCCCCCCGACAGGGATCGGAAACACCATATATTTT.

The J gene is TRBJ1-4, the V gene TRBV18; 9 bases line up with TRBD1. CDR3 length: 15 amino acids. V lost 6 bases, J lost 9 bases, and 11 bases stayed unmatched. Germline V gene lookup returns CDR1 KGHSH and CDR2 LQKENI. CDR3 sequence reads: CASSSPGQGGKKLFF. CDR3 DNA: TGTGCCAGCTCGAGCCCGGGACAGGGTGGGAAAAAACTGTTTTTT.

As DNA, the CDR3 is TGCGCCAGCAGCTTGGAAGGGGCGCAGTATTTT. This codes for CASSLEGAQYF. This chain joins TRBV5-1 and TRBJ2-3; a weak D match, TRBD1 (5 bases). V was pared by 0 bases and J by 10 bases, with 6 bases between. CDR3 length: 11 amino acids. The V gene's germline CDR1 is SGHRS and CDR2 YFSETQ.

The chain combines TRBV5-4 with TRBJ2-1; TRBD1 matches at 12 bases. CDR3 length: 15 residues. Germline-derived CDR1 and CDR2 are SGHNT and YYREEE (reference sequence). The junction had 5 bases not matched to a gene; V was cut back by 0 bases and J by 10 bases. The CDR3 sequence: CASSLGGQGAREQFF. As DNA, the CDR3 is TGTGCCAGCAGCTTGGGGGGACAGGGGGCTCGGGAGCAGTTCTTC.

This clone showed up just a few times. CDR3 sequence: CASSLESRGEQFF. For the CDR3, the DNA is TGTGCCAGCAGCTTAGAAAGCCGGGGTGAGCAGTTCTTC. The rearrangement links TRBV7-6 to TRBJ2-1; a possible D gene is TRBD2 (5 bases). The CDR3 contains 13 residues. Per germline, CDR1 SGHVS and CDR2 FNYEAQ. With 1 base removed from V and 9 bases from J, the gap between germline ends came to 10 bases.

This clone appeared a single time. The CDR3 DNA follows: TGTGCCTGGAGTGTACCCCCCAGGGACTATGGCTACACCTTC. It specifies CAWSVPPRDYGYTF. The rearrangement joins TRBV30 to TRBJ1-2; a weak D match, TRBD1 (5 bases). The V and J ends lost 0 bases and 3 bases respectively, with 11 bases between them. The CDR3 loop spans 14 amino acids. CDR1 is GTSNPN and CDR2 is SVGIG in the germline V gene (reference sequence).

There are a few counts of this clone. The chain recombines TRBV3-1 (or the pseudogene TRBV3-2) with TRBJ2-2, with TRBD2 matching 7 bases. With V trimmed by 4 bases and J by 7 bases, 12 bases remained unmatched. CDR1 LGHDT and CDR2 YNNKEL come from the germline V gene (reference sequence). The CDR3 consists of 16 residues. The chain's CDR3 is CASSRRREGSGGELFF. In DNA, the CDR3 is TGTGCCAGCAGCCGTCGGAGGGAGGGGAGTGGCGGGGAGCTGTTTTTT.

This rearrangement joins TRBV5-4 to TRBJ2-1; 8 nucleotides line up with TRBD1. CDR3 size: 15 residues. Germline CDR1 is SGHNT and CDR2 is YYREEE (reference sequence). V lost 4 bases and J lost 4; bases outside the gene matches: 7. The CDR3 spells CASSQKTGGYNEQFF. The CDR3 DNA reads TGTGCCAGCAGCCAGAAAACAGGGGGTTACAATGAGCAGTTCTTC.

This clone was detected only once. The chain carries TRBV5-1 and TRBJ1-3, with TRBD1 matching 7 bases. CDR1 and CDR2 (germline): SGHRS, YFSETQ. This CDR3 has 17 residues. Trimming cost V 1 base and J 2 bases; bases outside gene matches: 9. Written as DNA, the CDR3 is TGCGCCAGCAGCTTGTTGACAGGGACAGTCGCTGGAAACACCATATATTTT. This sequence encodes CASSLLTGTVAGNTIYF.

The chain combines TRBV5-1 with TRBJ2-3; D may be TRBD2 (5 bases). This CDR3 spans 16 amino acids. V lost 0 bases, J lost 5 bases, and 16 bases lay in between. Germline CDR1 is SGHRS and CDR2 is YFSETQ. The CDR3 protein is CASSLAGGGSGDTQYF. In DNA, the CDR3 is TGCGCCAGCAGCTTGGCCGGAGGCGGTTCGGGAGATACGCAGTATTTT.

This clone has more than one count but fewer than ten. V gene TRBV2 combines with J gene TRBJ1-5, with a possible D match to TRBD1 (5 bases). Germline V gene sequence: CDR1 SNHLY, CDR2 FYNNEI. This CDR3 has 13 residues. Trimming shortened V by 6 bases and J by 14 bases, and 20 bases separated the two germline ends. The CDR3 is CASRVGDRNNKHF. Here the CDR3 DNA reads TGTGCCAGCAGGGTAGGAGACAGAAACAACAAGCATTTT.

This chain's CDR3 is CASSQLNTGELFF. DNA of the CDR3: TGCGCCAGCAGCCAACTAAACACCGGGGAGCTGTTTTTT. This sequence joins TRBV5-1 and TRBJ2-2; no firm D call. Trimming removed 4 bases from V and 2 bases from J, with 6 bases in between. Germline V gene lookup returns CDR1 SGHRS and CDR2 YFSETQ. The CDR3 is 13 residues long.